Sequencing of this TCR beta chain was carried out in a study of OX40 agonist ivuxolimab in advanced cancers. Study details: Patients were roughly 83% male with ages roughly 23 to 85, mean about 60.

Clones were sequenced by immunoSEQ multiplex PCR, and TCRdb holds only the in-frame ones, with some missing. Of roughly 77,000 clones in the sample, about 90% were seen once. This clone was recorded once. Trimming took 6 bases from V and 4 from J, leaving 16 bases between them. In germline, CDR1 is SEHNR, CDR2 FQNEAQ (reference sequence). The CDR3 has 15 amino acids. The receptor was derived from an adult with an advanced solid tumor such as melanoma, head and neck, liver or kidney cancer. Sequencing used CD4+ or CD8+ T cells sorted from blood, obtained in a trial of the OX40 agonist ivuxolimab. This chain connects TRBV7-9 to TRBJ2-1; D is unresolved. CDR3 bases: TGTGCCAGCAGTCATCCGGTACAGAAATACAATGAGCAGTTCTTC. It translates to CASSHPVQKYNEQFF. Together with reference TRBV7-9 and TRBJ2-1, the CDR3 gives the full variable domain: DTGVSQNPRHKITKRGQNVTFRCDPISEHNRLYWYRQTLGQGPEFLTYFQNEAQLEKSRLLSDRFSAERPKGSFSTLEIQRTEQGDSAMYLCASSHPVQKYNEQFFGPGTRLTVL.